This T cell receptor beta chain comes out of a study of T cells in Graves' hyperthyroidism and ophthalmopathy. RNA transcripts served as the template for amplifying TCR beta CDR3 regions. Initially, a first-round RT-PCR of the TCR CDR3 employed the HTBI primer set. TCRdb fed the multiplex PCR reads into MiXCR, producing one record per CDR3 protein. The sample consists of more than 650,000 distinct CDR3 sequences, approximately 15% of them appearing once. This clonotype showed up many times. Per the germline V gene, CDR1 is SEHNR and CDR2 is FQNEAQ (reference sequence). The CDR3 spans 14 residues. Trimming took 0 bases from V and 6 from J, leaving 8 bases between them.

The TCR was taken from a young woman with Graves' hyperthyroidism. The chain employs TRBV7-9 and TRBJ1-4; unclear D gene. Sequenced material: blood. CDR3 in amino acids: CASSLAGGHEKLFF. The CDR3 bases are TGTGCCAGCAGCTTAGCGGGAGGGCATGAAAAACTGTTTTTT. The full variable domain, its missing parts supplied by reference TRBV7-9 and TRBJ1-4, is DTGVSQNPRHKITKRGQNVTFRCDPISEHNRLYWYRQTLGQGPEFLTYFQNEAQLEKSRLLSDRFSAERPKGSFSTLEIQRTEQGDSAMYLCASSLAGGHEKLFFGSGTQLSVL.